This entry concerns a single TCR beta chain. Its antigen is as yet unknown. The data stem from a study of post-analysis software for immune sequencing data. Study context: Included among the disease courses, which were recorded for the cohort, were relapsing-remitting, secondary progressive and progressive-relapsing multiple sclerosis.

Points from the study as a whole: Controls' normalized Chao1 diversity significantly exceeded that of multiple sclerosis patients.

Unique molecular identifiers tagged the TCR beta cDNA libraries. TCRdb ran MiXCR on the PCR reads and lists one entry per CDR3 protein. The sample has hundreds of thousands of distinct CDR3 sequences, approximately 59% seen once; the top ten hold around 10%. Sample: blood. The sequence derives from a girl aged 2-9 years with multiple sclerosis.

CDR3 DNA: TGTGCCAGCAGCTTAGCAGTAGGGGCATTCTCCTACGAGCAGTACTTC. The encoded protein is CASSLAVGAFSYEQYF. This chain links TRBV7-6 with TRBJ2-7; D might be TRBD1 (5 bases). V was pared by 0 bases and J by 0 bases, with 12 bases between. There are 16 residues in the CDR3. Germline V gene data show CDR1 as SGHVS and CDR2 as FNYEAQ.